The TCR beta chain described here comes from a study of blood T cell repertoires in COVID-19. V gave up 0 bases and J gave up 9 bases; unmatched junction bases: 10. CDR3 length: 17 amino acids. Germline V gives CDR1 KGHDR, CDR2 SFDVKD. Across about two dozen US areas, participants ranged in age from about 18 to 100 years. Profiling relied on immunoSEQ multiplex PCR, and the TCRdb table lists in-frame clones only, not all of them. This table holds some 420,000 clones, 85% to 90% found once. J is TRBJ2-1 and V is TRBV24-1; 10 bases are shared with TRBD1. The source is a man in his thirties or forties who had recovered from COVID-19. Input material: PBMCs or T cells enriched from blood (not recorded which). CDR3 in amino acids: CATSDLRGQGPWGEQFF. The CDR3 DNA is TGTGCCACCAGTGATTTGAGGGGACAGGGGCCTTGGGGTGAGCAGTTCTTC.